This entry concerns a single T cell receptor (beta chain). Its antigen is not identified. The data belong to a study of vaccination and CD4 T cells after COVID-19. Across the study: Overlapping spike pools from SARS-CoV-2 and HCoV-NL63, HCoV-OC43 and HCoV-229E served as culture stimuli.

Once obtained from cultured CD4+ T cells, the DNA was sequenced using the Oncomine TCR Beta short-read assay. From cultured CD4+ T cells, genomic DNA was extracted. TCRdb re-analysed the PCR reads in MiXCR, keeping a single row per CDR3 protein. Here the sample spans tens of thousands of distinct CDR3 sequences, about 56% being singletons. V was trimmed by 5 bases and J by 5 bases, leaving 12 bases between them. CDR3 length equals 13 residues. Per the germline V gene, CDR1 is SGHTA and CDR2 is FQGNSA. Treatment denoted: approximately nine-day PBMC culture with coronavirus spike peptide pools or control peptides (ViraFEST assay).

Specimen: CD4+ T cells from blood, cultured in vitro. The source is a human donor who had recovered from COVID-19. This chain uses TRBV7-2 with TRBJ1-2, with D perhaps matching TRBD1 (5 bases). The chain's CDR3 is CASSTETAYGYTF. CDR3 in DNA: TGTGCCAGCAGCACAGAGACAGCGTATGGCTACACCTTC. The full variable domain, with the rest looked up from reference TRBV7-2 and TRBJ1-2, is GAGVSQSPSNKVTEKGKDVELRCDPISGHTALYWYRQSLGQGLEFLIYFQGNSAPDKSGLPSDRFSAERTGGSVSTLTIQRTQQEDSAVYLCASSTETAYGYTFGSGTRLTVV.